The 24 T cell receptor beta chains presented below share a single source sample, sequenced in a study of blood T cell repertoires in COVID-19. Clones were sequenced by immunoSEQ multiplex PCR, and TCRdb holds only the in-frame ones, with some missing. This repertoire shows about 89,000 clones, around 90% found once; its top ten account for roughly 15%. Sample: peripheral blood. The receptors were sampled from a male donor with acute or convalescent COVID-19.

The rearrangement joins TRBV7-2 to TRBJ1-2; weak D call: TRBD1 (5 bases). Deletions cut 2 bases from V and 6 bases from J, with 22 bases between. The CDR3 has 17 residues. Germline V gene lookup returns CDR1 SGHTA and CDR2 FQGNSA. The CDR3: CASSLLYSGRENHGYTF. The CDR3 nucleotides are TGTGCCAGCAGCTTACTTTATAGCGGCAGGGAAAACCATGGCTACACCTTC.

V gene TRBV29-1 combines with J gene TRBJ2-3; 15 bases fit TRBD2. The CDR3 is 18 residues long. The germline gives CDR1 SQVTM, CDR2 ANQGSEA. The J segment lost 1 base and the V segment lost 6 bases, leaving 11 bases of the junction unmatched. The CDR3 loop reads CSVPGLAGGLRRTDTQYF. The CDR3 DNA is TGCAGCGTCCCGGGACTAGCGGGGGGCCTTCGTCGCACAGATACGCAGTATTTT.

This rearrangement joins TRBV30 to TRBJ2-5, with TRBD1 matching over 10 bases. This CDR3 is 14 amino acids long. V shed 3 bases and J 5 bases; nucleotides not matched to a gene: 6. CDR1 is GTSNPN, CDR2 SVGIG, per germline (reference sequence). DNA for the CDR3: TGTGCCTGGAGACTGGGGACAGGGGTTGAGACCCAGTACTTC. Amino acids: CAWRLGTGVETQYF.

This CDR3 reads CASSSGQGATGELFF. In DNA form, the CDR3 reads TGTGCCAGCTCATCGGGACAGGGGGCGACCGGGGAGCTGTTTTTT. The V call is TRBV18, the J call TRBJ2-2; 12 bases map to TRBD1. The CDR3 has 15 residues. CDR1 KGHSH and CDR2 LQKENI come from the germline V gene. The V and J ends lost 5 bases and 5 bases, in that order; junction bases with no gene match: 3.

The chain has TRBV7-2 and TRBJ2-3; tentative D call: TRBD2 (7 bases). The CDR3 is made up of 15 amino acids. Trimming took 2 bases from V and 6 from J, leaving 15 bases between them. CDR1 is SGHTA, CDR2 FQGNSA, per germline. CDR3 coding DNA: TGTGCCAGCAGCTTAATGGGGGGGCCGGCGGATACGCAGTATTTT. Translation: CASSLMGGPADTQYF.

J is TRBJ1-1 and V is TRBV3-1 (or the pseudogene TRBV3-2); TRBD1 is a possible D gene (5 bases). In germline, CDR1 is LGHDT, CDR2 YNNKEL (reference sequence). The CDR3 loop spans 13 amino acids. V was trimmed by 1 base and J by 6 bases, leaving 9 bases between them. The CDR3 protein is CASSQGTQPEAFF. CDR3 nucleotides: TGTGCCAGCAGCCAAGGGACACAACCTGAAGCTTTCTTT.

V and J are TRBV10-3 and TRBJ2-2; D may be TRBD2 (6 bases). The V end lost 0 bases, the J end lost 6 bases, and 8 bases lay between the germline ends. This CDR3 has 14 residues. CDR1 is ENHRY and CDR2 is SYGVKD in the germline V gene. This CDR3 is CAISESGGPGELFF. The CDR3 nucleotides are TGTGCCATCAGTGAGTCGGGAGGCCCCGGGGAGCTGTTTTTT.

This clone was recorded only once. The CDR3 coding sequence is TGTGCCAGCAGTGAAGTTGGGGCTCCCACTTATAATTCACCCCTCCACTTT. This translates into CASSEVGAPTYNSPLHF. The chain combines TRBV2 with TRBJ1-6; tentatively, D is TRBD1 (5 bases). The CDR3 sequence is 17 residues long. V was clipped by 1 base and J by 4 bases, with 14 bases between them. In germline, CDR1 is SNHLY, CDR2 FYNNEI.

J is TRBJ1-1 and V is TRBV15; D may be TRBD1 (6 bases). In germline, CDR1 is LNHNV, CDR2 YYDKDF (reference sequence). This CDR3 contains 16 residues. Between the trimmed V and J ends, which lost 5 bases and 5 bases, there was a span of 21 bases. CDR3 protein: CATSGPRGRFETEAFF. DNA for the CDR3: TGTGCCACCAGCGGACCCAGGGGCCGCTTTGAAACTGAAGCTTTCTTT.

This clone appeared a few times. The same CDR3 also results from other DNA sequences found in this sample. CDR3 DNA: TGTGCCAGCAGTGACCGGGACAGGGGTTCCTACGAGCAGTACTTC. It yields the protein CASSDRDRGSYEQYF. V and J are TRBV2 and TRBJ2-7; 10 bases match TRBD1. V lost 3 bases to trimming and J lost 1 base; unmatched junction nucleotides: 3. CDR1 and CDR2 from the germline V gene are SNHLY and FYNNEI. The CDR3 loop spans 15 amino acids.

The chain combines TRBV7-8 with TRBJ2-7, with a weak D call TRBD2 (7 bases). V was shortened by 5 bases and J by 6 bases, with 14 bases between the two germline ends. Germline lookup yields CDR1 SGHVS and CDR2 FQNEAQ. This CDR3 has 13 amino acids. CDR3 loop: CASSPLGGGEQYF. Here the CDR3 DNA reads TGTGCCAGCAGCCCTCTAGGGGGGGGCGAGCAGTACTTC.

The CDR3 DNA follows: TGTGCCAGTAATGCTAGCGGGGAGACGCAGTATTTT. The encoded protein is CASNASGETQYF. V gene TRBV19 combines with J gene TRBJ2-3; 9 bases are a match to TRBD2. Trimming cost V 7 bases and J 9 bases; bases outside gene matches: 5. Germline loops: CDR1 LNHDA, CDR2 SQIVND (reference sequence). This CDR3 spans 12 amino acids.

This clone was seen a single time. This chain's CDR3 is CATSGPVDGYTF. CDR3 DNA sequence: TGTGCCACCAGTGGTCCCGTTGATGGCTACACCTTC. J is TRBJ1-2 and V is TRBV24-1; D is ambiguous. Germline values: CDR1 KGHDR, CDR2 SFDVKD. This CDR3 has 12 amino acids. V gave up 5 bases and J gave up 6 bases, with 9 bases separating them.

This chain links TRBV30 with TRBJ1-1; possibly TRBD1 for D (6 bases). Germline V gene sequence: CDR1 GTSNPN, CDR2 SVGIG (reference sequence). This CDR3 is 12 amino acids long. V was cut by 2 bases and J by 6 bases, with 10 bases left in between. The CDR3 region has the DNA TGTGCCTGGAGTCGGGGGGGCCCTGAAGCTTTCTTT. This sequence encodes CAWSRGGPEAFF.

This clone was found a few times. The V and J genes are TRBV3-1 (or the pseudogene TRBV3-2) and TRBJ1-2; 8 bases align to TRBD1. The CDR3 is 13 amino acids. Trimming took 4 bases from V and 7 from J; bases not matched to a gene: 5. Germline CDR1 LGHDT, CDR2 YNNKEL (reference sequence). In DNA, the CDR3 is TGTGCCAGCAGCCTGCCAGGGGGCGGTGGCTACACCTTC. Translating gives CASSLPGGGGYTF.

The chain carries TRBV7-8 and TRBJ2-1; D not resolved. This CDR3 contains 16 residues. Germline CDR1 and CDR2: SGHVS and FQNEAQ. Trimming took off 1 base at V and 0 bases at J, with 10 bases between the two ends. CDR3 in DNA: TGTGCCAGCAGCTTAGATATACAAAGCTCCTACAATGAGCAGTTCTTC. It encodes CASSLDIQSSYNEQFF.

The V gene is TRBV27, the J gene TRBJ2-2; 11 bases match TRBD2. With 7 bases clipped from V and 5 bases from J, the junction kept 3 bases outside the gene matches. Germline CDR1 and CDR2: MNHEY and SMNVEV (reference sequence). CDR3 length equals 14 residues. CDR3 sequence reads: CASKRTSGTGELFF. The CDR3 DNA reads TGTGCCAGCAAGAGGACTAGCGGGACCGGGGAGCTGTTTTTT.

This clone appeared a single time. The chain uses TRBV28 and TRBJ1-6; no clear D. In germline, CDR1 is MDHEN, CDR2 SYDVKM. This CDR3 contains 16 residues. The V gene lost 5 bases and the J gene lost 9 bases, with 20 bases spanning the gap. The CDR3 coding sequence is TGTGCCAGCAGTCCTATATGGACTGGCTCTGCTTCACCCCTCCACTTT. Protein product: CASSPIWTGSASPLHF.

The chain carries TRBV2 and TRBJ1-1, with 7 bases identical to TRBD1. The ends lost 8 bases at V and 5 bases at J; junction bases unmatched: 20. Per germline, CDR1 SNHLY and CDR2 FYNNEI. CDR3 length: 17 residues. CDR3 DNA: TGTGCCAGCCACGTGGGGGCAGGACAGAAACAGGGGACTGAAGCTTTCTTT. Amino acid sequence: CASHVGAGQKQGTEAFF.

The chain has TRBV20-1 and TRBJ2-5; 9 nucleotides align to TRBD2. Germline V gives CDR1 DFQATT, CDR2 SNEGSKA (reference sequence). V shed 3 bases, J shed 5 bases, and the junction held 7 bases outside the gene matches. The CDR3 runs 14 residues. The CDR3 DNA sequence: TGCAGTGCTAGTCGCGGGGGGGCCGTGGAGACCCAGTACTTC. It codes for CSASRGGAVETQYF.

This chain connects TRBV6-5 to TRBJ1-2, with 7 bases fitting TRBD1. Germline CDR1 reads MNHEY; CDR2 reads SVGAGI. After removal of 6 bases from V and 5 bases from J, the junction contained 9 bases not matched to a gene. CDR3 length equals 14 residues. In DNA form, the CDR3 reads TGTGCCAGCAGGGGGGACAGTTGGCTGTATGGCTACACCTTC. Translation: CASRGDSWLYGYTF.

J is TRBJ2-7 and V is TRBV20-1; D is perhaps TRBD1 (5 bases). The CDR3 is made up of 11 amino acids. Germline V lookup: CDR1 DFQATT, CDR2 SNEGSKA (reference sequence). With 0 bases removed from V and 12 bases from J, the gap between germline ends came to 12 bases. The CDR3 DNA reads TGCAGTGCTAGAGATGGGGCAGGCTCGTACTTC. Translated: CSARDGAGSYF.

J is TRBJ2-5 and V is TRBV5-1, with 14 bases matching TRBD2. J lost 4 bases, V lost 1 base, and 6 bases had no gene match. Germline assignment: CDR1 SGHRS and CDR2 YFSETQ. The CDR3 extends over 17 amino acids. The DNA for the CDR3 is TGCGCCAGCAGCTTGACCCCCGGGACTAGCGGGGGAGAGACCCAGTACTTC. Amino acids: CASSLTPGTSGGETQYF. Full variable domain (remainder filled in from reference TRBV5-1 and TRBJ2-5): KAGVTQTPRYLIKTRGQQVTLSCSPISGHRSVSWYQQTPGQGLQFLFEYFSETQRNKGNFPGRFSGRQFSNSRSEMNVSTLELGDSALYLCASSLTPGTSGGETQYFGPGTRLLVL.

This chain joins TRBV7-9 and TRBJ2-6; a weak D match, TRBD1 (5 bases). The germline CDR1 and CDR2 sequences are SEHNR and FQNEAQ (reference sequence). V lost 4 bases and J 2 bases, leaving 9 bases between the germline ends. This CDR3 spans 15 amino acids. CDR3 coding DNA: TGTGCCAGCAGCTCCGTGACAGCTGGGGCCAACGTCCTGACTTTC. It translates to CASSSVTAGANVLTF.